This entry lists 17 T cell receptor beta chains sequenced from one sample in a study of blood T cell repertoires in COVID-19. The table came from immunoSEQ multiplex PCR; TCRdb's copy has only in-frame clones and leaves some out. Among over 200,000 clones listed, nearly 90% were seen once. The source material was PBMCs or T cells enriched from blood (not recorded which). The receptors here all came from a woman aged 25 to 45 with acute COVID-19.

V gene TRBV5-5 combines with J gene TRBJ1-1, with D maybe TRBD1 (6 bases). Per germline, CDR1 SGHKS and CDR2 YYEKEE (reference sequence). The germline V and J ends were trimmed by 2 bases and 1 base, with 12 bases remaining between them. The CDR3 loop spans 15 amino acids. CDR3 protein: CASSLFGGANTEAFF. DNA for the CDR3: TGTGCCAGCAGCTTATTTGGGGGCGCGAACACTGAAGCTTTCTTT.

The V gene is TRBV2, the J gene TRBJ1-1; TRBD1 matches at 8 bases. V dropped 8 bases and J dropped 2; count of bases not matched to a gene: 13. Germline-derived CDR1 and CDR2 are SNHLY and FYNNEI. The CDR3 extends over 16 amino acids. DNA of the CDR3: TGTGCCAGCCCCCCTCCAGCCGGGACAGGTAACACTGAAGCTTTCTTT. It yields the protein CASPPPAGTGNTEAFF. Full variable domain (remainder filled in from reference TRBV2 and TRBJ1-1): EPEVTQTPSHQVTQMGQEVILRCVPISNHLYFYWYRQILGQKVEFLVSFYNNEISEKSEIFDDQFSVERPDGSNFTLKIRSTKLEDSAMYFCASPPPAGTGNTEAFFGQGTRLTVV.

This chain joins TRBV27 and TRBJ1-1, with a weak D call TRBD1 (6 bases). Germline V lookup: CDR1 MNHEY, CDR2 SMNVEV (reference sequence). The CDR3 contains 15 residues. V was clipped by 3 bases and J by 5 bases, with 16 bases between them. The CDR3 loop reads CASSFLGEGGTEAFF. DNA for the CDR3: TGTGCCAGCAGTTTCCTGGGGGAGGGGGGGACTGAAGCTTTCTTT.

The rearrangement links TRBV9 to TRBJ1-3; tentatively, D is TRBD1 (5 bases). The CDR3 covers 15 residues. V was pared by 5 bases and J by 2 bases, with 14 bases between. The germline gives CDR1 SGDLS, CDR2 YYNGEE. The CDR3 nucleotides read TGTGCCAGCAGACCCGCGGGGGGGGCTGGAAACACCATATATTTT. It specifies CASRPAGGAGNTIYF.

The chain links TRBV9 to TRBJ2-3; 8 bases match TRBD2. Germline CDR1 SGDLS, CDR2 YYNGEE. This CDR3 contains 15 residues. V lost 3 bases and J lost 5; bases outside the gene matches: 8. The CDR3 loop is CASSADGTSQDTQYF. The CDR3 nucleotides read TGTGCCAGCAGCGCCGACGGGACTAGTCAAGATACGCAGTATTTT.

The CDR3 bases are TGTGCCAGCAGCGCATGGACAGGGGGCACTGAAGCTTTCTTT. Amino acids: CASSAWTGGTEAFF. This chain links TRBV9 with TRBJ1-1; 10 nucleotides agree with TRBD1. With V trimmed by 3 bases and J by 4 bases, 3 bases remained unmatched. The length of the CDR3 is 14 residues. The germline V gene encodes CDR1 SGDLS and CDR2 YYNGEE.

With respect to this clone: The identical CDR3 is also encoded by other nucleotide sequences in the sample. The CDR3 is CASSYPGGFGGYTF. The CDR3 nucleotides are TGTGCCAGCAGTTACCCTGGCGGCTTTGGAGGCTACACCTTC. The chain carries TRBV6-5 and TRBJ1-2; D gene ambiguous. Per germline, CDR1 MNHEY and CDR2 SVGAGI. V was pared by 2 bases and J by 8 bases, with 15 bases between. The CDR3 is 14 amino acids.

J is TRBJ1-1 and V is TRBV19; tentatively, D is TRBD1 (5 bases). Trimming pared 2 bases from V and 4 bases from J, leaving 17 bases between. This CDR3 region has 16 residues. In germline, CDR1 is LNHDA, CDR2 SQIVND (reference sequence). The CDR3 DNA reads as TGTGCCAGTAGTATACTGCCTGGGGTAGGGGTCACTGAAGCTTTCTTT. It codes for CASSILPGVGVTEAFF.

Concerning this clone itself: Other DNA sequences in this sample translate to the same CDR3. The gene calls are TRBV9 and TRBJ2-7, with D possibly matching TRBD2 (5 bases). The CDR3 loop spans 14 amino acids. V dropped 1 base and J dropped 0 bases, with 8 bases sitting between them. Germline V gives CDR1 SGDLS, CDR2 YYNGEE. The DNA for the CDR3 is TGTGCCAGCAGCGTAACGGGGAGCTCCTACGAGCAGTACTTC. Amino acids: CASSVTGSSYEQYF.

The chain carries TRBV6-5 and TRBJ2-7; possibly TRBD2 for D (6 bases). CDR3 length: 16 residues. Trimming shortened V by 0 bases and J by 4 bases, and 16 bases separated the two germline ends. Looked up from germline, CDR1 is MNHEY and CDR2 is SVGAGI. The CDR3 DNA reads TGTGCCAGCAGTTACTCGGGGGACTCGAGTGGGTACGAGCAGTACTTC. Its protein is CASSYSGDSSGYEQYF.

This clone is a singleton in its sample. J is TRBJ1-1 and V is TRBV7-6; D not certain. This CDR3 region has 14 residues. Germline V lookup: CDR1 SGHVS, CDR2 FNYEAQ. V was pared by 3 bases and J by 4 bases, with 12 bases between. CDR3 DNA: TGTGCCAGCAGCTTTTCGGCCTCGGGCACTGAAGCTTTCTTT. Its translation is CASSFSASGTEAFF.

The chain uses TRBV4-1 and TRBJ1-1; no firm D call. The V end was cut by 6 bases, the J end by 0 bases, with 11 bases between. Per germline, CDR1 MGHRA and CDR2 YSYEKL. The CDR3 consists of 14 residues. In DNA, the CDR3 is TGCGCCAGCAGTCGACTTCCCATGAACACTGAAGCTTTCTTT. Translating gives CASSRLPMNTEAFF.

This clone was observed once. V usage is TRBV7-2 and J usage is TRBJ2-3; 10 positions match TRBD2. V lost 1 base, J lost 6 bases, and 7 bases stayed unmatched. Germline V CDR1 and CDR2: SGHTA, FQGNSA. The CDR3 runs to 16 residues. CDR3 bases: TGTGCCAGCAGCTTAGGACAGCGGGGGGGACGGGATACGCAGTATTTT. Its translation is CASSLGQRGGRDTQYF.

The chain couples TRBV4-3 to TRBJ1-2, with TRBD1 as a possible D gene (6 bases). Germline CDR1 LGHNA, CDR2 YSLEER. Trimming left V 4 bases short and J 3 bases short, with 12 bases between. The CDR3 loop spans 14 amino acids. Here the CDR3 DNA reads TGCGCCAGCAGCCTCAGGGGTACTTACTATGGCTACACCTTC. Translating gives CASSLRGTYYGYTF.

The chain recombines TRBV13 with TRBJ1-2; TRBD1 matches at 8 bases. CDR1 is PRHDT, CDR2 FYEKMQ, per germline (reference sequence). The CDR3 sequence is 15 residues long. With V trimmed by 3 bases and J by 4 bases, 7 bases remained unmatched. CDR3: CASSFGQGGGYGYTF. CDR3 DNA sequence: TGTGCCAGCAGCTTCGGACAGGGTGGTGGCTATGGCTACACCTTC.

This rearrangement joins TRBV21-1 to TRBJ1-2; the table's D gene call, TRBD1, was not cross checked with the DNA. TRBV21-1 is a documented pseudogene. This CDR3 has 16 amino acids. CDR3 nucleotides: TGTGCCAGCAGCAAAGTAGGGGGGGACAGGCCCTATGGCTACACCTTC. Its protein product is CASSKVGGDRPYGYTF.

The rearrangement uses TRBV10-2 and TRBJ1-3; 8 nucleotides match TRBD1. With 0 bases clipped from V and 3 bases from J, the junction kept 4 bases outside the gene matches. The length of the CDR3 is 16 residues. Per the germline V gene, CDR1 is WSHSY and CDR2 is SAAADI. The CDR3 nucleotides are TGCGCCAGCAGTGAGTCGGACAGGGCGGGTGGAAACACCATATATTTT. Translation: CASSESDRAGGNTIYF.